This TCR beta chain was identified during a study of OX40 agonist ivuxolimab in advanced cancers. The study's findings and limits: Partial responders treated at 0.1-3.0 mg/kg exhibited clonal expansion among the lowest measured.

A note on this clone: Its antigen is unknown.

Blood samples were obtained at baseline, cycle 4 day 1, and cycle 7 day 1. The protocol was immunoSEQ multiplex PCR, while the TCRdb copy is restricted to in-frame clones and leaves out a portion. The table includes roughly 60,000 clones, about 89% detected once. With V trimmed by 3 bases and J by 7 bases, 11 bases remained unmatched. The V gene's germline CDR1 is GTSNPN and CDR2 SVGIG (reference sequence). The CDR3 is 15 residues long. The sample in question was CD4+ or CD8+ T cells sorted from blood, obtained in a trial of the OX40 agonist ivuxolimab. The chain joins TRBV30 to TRBJ1-1, with 10 bases lining up with TRBD1. The receptor comes from an adult with an advanced solid tumor such as melanoma, head and neck, liver or kidney cancer. The CDR3 DNA follows: TGTGCCTGGAGAAGACAGGGGGCGAGTAGGGTTGAAGCTTTCTTT. Its protein product is CAWRRQGASRVEAFF. The variable domain in full, completed from reference TRBV30 and TRBJ1-1, reads SQTIHQWPATLVQPVGSPLSLECTVEGTSNPNLYWYRQAAGRGLQLLFYSVGIGQISSEVPQNLSASRPQDRQFILSSKKLLLSDSGFYLCAWRRQGASRVEAFFGQGTRLTVV.